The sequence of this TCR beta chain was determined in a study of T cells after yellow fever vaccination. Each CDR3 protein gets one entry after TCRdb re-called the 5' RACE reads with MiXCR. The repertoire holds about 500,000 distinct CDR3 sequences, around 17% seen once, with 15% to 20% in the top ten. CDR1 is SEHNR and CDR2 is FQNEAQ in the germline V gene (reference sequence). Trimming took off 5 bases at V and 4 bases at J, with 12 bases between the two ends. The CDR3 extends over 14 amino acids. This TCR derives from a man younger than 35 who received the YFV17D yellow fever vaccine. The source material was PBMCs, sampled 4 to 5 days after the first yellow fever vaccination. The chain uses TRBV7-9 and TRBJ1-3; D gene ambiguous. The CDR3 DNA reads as TGTGCCAGCAGCCCTACCTCGGTGGGAAACACCATATATTTT. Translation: CASSPTSVGNTIYF.